This T cell receptor (beta chain) was recovered during a study of blood T cell repertoires in COVID-19. For the study at large: The study drew acute and convalescent COVID-19 samples from the United States, Italy and Spain. From T cells, B-cell-depleted T cells, or PBMCs came the material, which was cDNA or gDNA.

With 5 bases removed from V and 0 bases from J, the gap between germline ends came to 11 bases. The CDR3 is 14 amino acids. Germline V lookup: CDR1 SGHTA, CDR2 FQGNSA. Source study methods: Reference gene primer amplification yielded estimated nucleated cell counts. Sequencing used immunoSEQ multiplex PCR; TCRdb keeps in-frame clones, though not all of them. V and J calls and clone size are given by that table; D and trimming were obtained from the DNA. The sample records some 140,000 clones, approximately 78% being singletons. The sequenced sample was peripheral blood. The receptor was derived from a man aged 55 to 70 who had recovered from COVID-19. The chain is built from TRBV7-2 and TRBJ2-7; TRBD1 might be the D (5 bases). The CDR3 coding sequence is TGTGCCAGCAGCCAACAGACAGCCTCCTACGAGCAGTACTTC. It codes for CASSQQTASYEQYF.